These 27 T cell receptor beta chains originate from one sample sequenced in a study of cytomegalovirus exposure and HLA in healthy donors. In the PCR, 60 Vbeta and 13 Jbeta primers were used. Sequenced by immunoSEQ multiplex PCR; TCRdb stores in-frame clones only, minus some. The repertoire holds 150,000 to 200,000 clones, with just over 75% as singletons. Sequencing input: PBMCs. The receptors originated from a woman between 40 and 55 years old in good health and CMV-seronegative.

This sequence joins TRBV27 and TRBJ2-5, with TRBD1 matching over 8 bases. This CDR3 region has 15 residues. Germline CDR1 and CDR2: MNHEY and SMNVEV (reference sequence). V trimming: 5 bases; J trimming: 5 bases; junction bases outside the gene matches: 10. For the CDR3, the DNA is TGTGCCAGCAGTAGGAACAGGGGGGCCCCGGAGACCCAGTACTTC. This translates into CASSRNRGAPETQYF.

The chain carries TRBV9 and TRBJ2-7; D is uncertain. Looked up from germline, CDR1 is SGDLS and CDR2 is YYNGEE. V lost 0 bases, J lost 7 bases, and 17 bases lay in between. CDR3 length: 15 amino acids. CDR3 amino acids: CASSVAQPGREEQYF. CDR3 bases: TGTGCCAGCAGCGTAGCTCAACCGGGTAGAGAAGAGCAGTACTTC.

The V gene is TRBV19, the J gene TRBJ1-4, with 9 bases aligning to TRBD1. This CDR3 comprises 17 residues. Germline CDR1 reads LNHDA; CDR2 reads SQIVND (reference sequence). Germline trimming cut 5 bases from V and 0 bases from J; bases unmatched to any gene: 7. CDR3: CASSPTGGKSTNEKLFF. Here the CDR3 DNA reads TGTGCCAGTAGTCCGACAGGGGGGAAATCAACTAATGAAAAACTGTTTTTT.

CDR3 sequence (DNA): TGTGCCAGCAGCTTAGCGACCGGGACTACTAATGAGCAGTTCTTC. Encoded protein: CASSLATGTTNEQFF. The chain recombines TRBV7-9 with TRBJ2-1; 7 bases line up with TRBD2. CDR3 length equals 15 residues. V shed 0 bases, J shed 7 bases, and the junction held 6 bases outside the gene matches. CDR1 is SEHNR and CDR2 is FQNEAQ in the germline V gene (reference sequence).

This clone was observed a few times. This chain joins TRBV5-1 and TRBJ2-5, with TRBD2 identical over 9 bases. The CDR3 contains 16 residues. Germline V lookup: CDR1 SGHRS, CDR2 YFSETQ. The ends lost 0 bases at V and 0 bases at J; junction bases unmatched: 3. The CDR3 loop is CASSLASGTYQETQYF. CDR3 DNA: TGCGCCAGCAGCTTGGCTAGCGGGACGTACCAAGAGACCCAGTACTTC.

The chain links TRBV30 to TRBJ2-1; 10 bases are a match to TRBD2. This CDR3 contains 14 residues. Germline V gives CDR1 GTSNPN, CDR2 SVGIG (reference sequence). V lost 3 bases, J lost 6 bases, and 5 bases stayed unmatched. The CDR3, as DNA: TGTGCCTGGAGGTGGACTAGCGGATTCAATGAGCAGTTCTTC. This encodes CAWRWTSGFNEQFF. Together with reference TRBV30 and TRBJ2-1, the CDR3 gives the full variable domain: SQTIHQWPATLVQPVGSPLSLECTVEGTSNPNLYWYRQAAGRGLQLLFYSVGIGQISSEVPQNLSASRPQDRQFILSSKKLLLSDSGFYLCAWRWTSGFNEQFFGPGTRLTVL.

The V and J genes are TRBV13 and TRBJ2-3; 7 nucleotides align to TRBD1. This CDR3 has 14 residues. The J segment lost 5 bases and the V segment lost 5 bases, leaving 7 bases of the junction unmatched. Germline V lookup: CDR1 PRHDT, CDR2 FYEKMQ (reference sequence). In nucleotides, the CDR3 is TGTGCCAGCAGCATCTCGACAGGGCGAGATACGCAGTATTTT. It yields the protein CASSISTGRDTQYF. The full variable domain, completed using reference TRBV13 and TRBJ2-3, is AAGVIQSPRHLIKEKRETATLKCYPIPRHDTVYWYQQGPGQDPQFLISFYEKMQSDKGSIPDRFSAQQFSDYHSELNMSSLELGDSALYFCASSISTGRDTQYFGPGTRLTVL.

The CDR3 sequence is CASRLDRANYGYTF. The CDR3 coding sequence is TGTGCCAGCAGATTGGACAGAGCTAACTATGGCTACACCTTC. The chain carries TRBV27 and TRBJ1-2, with a tentative D call TRBD1 (6 bases). This CDR3 contains 14 residues. The ends were cut back, 6 bases at V and 0 bases at J, with 11 bases in the middle. Germline V gene sequence: CDR1 MNHEY, CDR2 SMNVEV (reference sequence).

The rearrangement joins TRBV6-1 to TRBJ2-5; TRBD2 might be the D (5 bases). V dropped 2 bases and J dropped 4 bases, with 11 bases sitting between them. This CDR3 is 14 amino acids long. The germline V gene encodes CDR1 MNHNS and CDR2 SASEGT. CDR3 nucleotide sequence: TGTGCCAGCAGTGAATCGGGAACACGAGAGACCCAGTACTTC. Translation: CASSESGTRETQYF.

The V and J genes are TRBV7-9 and TRBJ2-5; 7 bases fit TRBD1. The CDR3 is 15 amino acids. The trim removed 2 bases at V and 5 bases at J, leaving 8 bases unmatched. The germline CDR1 and CDR2 sequences are SEHNR and FQNEAQ (reference sequence). This CDR3 is CASSLTTGPRETQYF. As DNA, the CDR3 is TGTGCCAGCAGCTTAACGACAGGGCCCAGGGAGACCCAGTACTTC.

This CDR3 reads CASSSLMTVAGGPGEQYF. The CDR3 DNA reads as TGCGCCAGCAGCTCCCTTATGACGGTAGCGGGAGGGCCCGGCGAGCAGTACTTC. The chain links TRBV5-1 to TRBJ2-7; 11 bases agree with TRBD2. Losses at the gene ends were 3 bases for V and 6 bases for J; bases not matched to a gene: 17. The CDR3 covers 18 residues. Germline CDR1 reads SGHRS; CDR2 reads YFSETQ.

This chain connects TRBV11-2 to TRBJ2-3; D ambiguous. The germline gives CDR1 SGHAT, CDR2 FQNNGV. Trimming pared 0 bases from V and 7 bases from J, leaving 11 bases between. CDR3 length: 14 residues. The CDR3 nucleotides read TGTGCCAGCAGCTTAGAGGGCCTACGTAATACGCAGTATTTT. Translated, it gives CASSLEGLRNTQYF.

This chain joins TRBV6-1 and TRBJ2-1; 10 bases are a match to TRBD1. With V trimmed by 4 bases and J by 6 bases, 9 bases remained unmatched. The CDR3 extends over 16 amino acids. Germline V lookup: CDR1 MNHNS, CDR2 SASEGT. The CDR3 loop reads CASSGRTGGVLNEQFF. CDR3 nucleotide sequence: TGTGCCAGCAGTGGCAGGACAGGGGGAGTTCTCAATGAGCAGTTCTTC.

The rearrangement joins TRBV19 to TRBJ2-3; the D gene is possibly TRBD2 (7 bases). The CDR3 has 14 residues. CDR1 is LNHDA, CDR2 SQIVND, per germline (reference sequence). Deletions cut 10 bases from V and 2 bases from J, with 16 bases between. DNA for the CDR3: TGTGCCACTCGTAGGGGGGGAAACACAGATACGCAGTATTTT. Amino acid sequence: CATRRGGNTDTQYF.

The V gene is TRBV5-6, the J gene TRBJ2-3, with 7 positions matching TRBD2. The CDR3 contains 15 residues. V shed 0 bases, J shed 5 bases, and the junction held 6 bases outside the gene matches. From germline, CDR1 is SGHDT and CDR2 YYEEEE. The DNA of the CDR3 is TGTGCCAGCAGCTTGGAGGGAGGGCCAGAAGATACGCAGTATTTT. Translated, it gives CASSLEGGPEDTQYF. The full variable domain, in which reference TRBV5-6 and TRBJ2-3 provide the parts outside the CDR3, is DAGVTQSPTHLIKTRGQQVTLRCSPKSGHDTVSWYQQALGQGPQFIFQYYEEEERQRGNFPDRFSGHQFPNYSSELNVNALLLGDSALYLCASSLEGGPEDTQYFGPGTRLTVL.

The J gene is TRBJ2-1, the V gene TRBV9, with 10 bases matching TRBD1. The germline V gene has CDR1 SGDLS and CDR2 YYNGEE. V lost 2 bases and J lost 9; bases outside the gene matches: 2. The CDR3 contains 13 residues. CDR3 DNA sequence: TGTGCCAGCAGCGTGGGACAGGGGACTGAGCAGTTCTTC. Its protein product is CASSVGQGTEQFF.

Worth noting for this clone: Sequence at one end of the junction differs from germline and may be a read error. V and J are TRBV7-9 and TRBJ2-7; a possible D gene is TRBD2 (6 bases). The germline CDR1 and CDR2 sequences are SEHNR and FQNEAQ (reference sequence). The CDR3 contains 12 residues. The CDR3 region is CSSSLKEGEQYF. The CDR3 nucleotides are TGTTCCAGCAGCTTAAAGGAGGGCGAGCAGTACTTC.

The chain carries TRBV28 and TRBJ2-1, with 7 bases aligning to TRBD2. The V gene end was trimmed by 7 bases and the J gene end by 15 bases; junction bases not matched to a gene: 12. Germline CDR1 is MDHEN and CDR2 is SYDVKM. The CDR3 contains 12 residues. The CDR3 spells CASNDQSRGGFF. CDR3 in DNA: TGTGCCAGCAATGATCAAAGCCGCGGGGGGTTCTTC. Full variable domain (missing parts from reference TRBV28 and TRBJ2-1): DVKVTQSSRYLVKRTGEKVFLECVQDMDHENMFWYRQDPGLGLRLIYFSYDVKMKEKGDIPEGYSVSREKKERFSLILESASTNQTSMYLCASNDQSRGGFFGPGTRLTVL.

On this clone itself: Distinct nucleotide sequences in the sample also encode this CDR3. The rearrangement uses TRBV7-9 and TRBJ2-3; no definite D call. Germline CDR1 SEHNR, CDR2 FQNEAQ (reference sequence). V was cut by 3 bases and J by 0 bases, with 7 bases left in between. The CDR3 totals 14 residues. The CDR3 protein is CASSFGLSTDTQYF. CDR3 nucleotide sequence: TGTGCCAGCAGCTTTGGGCTAAGCACAGATACGCAGTATTTT. Supplemented by reference TRBV7-9 and TRBJ2-3, the full variable domain reads DTGVSQNPRHKITKRGQNVTFRCDPISEHNRLYWYRQTLGQGPEFLTYFQNEAQLEKSRLLSDRFSAERPKGSFSTLEIQRTEQGDSAMYLCASSFGLSTDTQYFGPGTRLTVL.

The rearrangement uses TRBV7-9 and TRBJ1-5; TRBD1 is a possible D gene (5 bases). CDR1 SEHNR and CDR2 FQNEAQ come from the germline V gene (reference sequence). The V end lost 5 bases, the J end lost 8 bases, and 19 bases lay between the germline ends. The length of the CDR3 is 15 residues. CDR3 loop: CASSLNGQPGEPQHF. Here the CDR3 DNA reads TGTGCCAGCAGCCTGAACGGACAACCGGGGGAGCCCCAGCATTTT.

The rearrangement joins TRBV28 to TRBJ1-4, with D perhaps TRBD1 (5 bases). The germline gives CDR1 MDHEN, CDR2 SYDVKM. The ends were cut back, 3 bases at V and 7 bases at J, with 15 bases in the middle. This CDR3 is built from 15 residues. CDR3 residues: CASSLTGGRGEKLFF. The CDR3 DNA reads as TGTGCCAGCAGTTTGACGGGAGGGAGGGGTGAAAAACTGTTTTTT.

A remark on this clone: The junction shows a germline mismatch at one end, possibly a read error. The chain joins TRBV5-1 to TRBJ2-1; TRBD2 agrees at 7 bases. Germline V CDR1 and CDR2: SGHRS, YFSETQ. The CDR3 contains 15 residues. In nucleotides, the CDR3 is TGCGCCAGCAGCTTGGGTACGGCCGCCCGGGGGGACGAGGTCTTC. It specifies CASSLGTAARGDEVF.

The count of this clone is one. The rearrangement links TRBV18 to TRBJ2-7; TRBD2 agrees at 14 bases. Per the germline V gene, CDR1 is KGHSH and CDR2 is LQKENI. The trim removed 7 bases at V and 0 bases at J, leaving 11 bases unmatched. The CDR3 totals 18 residues. The CDR3 DNA reads TGTGCCAGCTTGCGGACTAGCGGGAGGCCTACATCCTCCTACGAGCAGTACTTC. It yields the protein CASLRTSGRPTSSYEQYF.

Only a few counts were recorded for this clone. The chain has TRBV11-3 and TRBJ2-3, with TRBD2 matching over 12 bases. The CDR3 spans 17 residues. Germline V gene lookup returns CDR1 SGHNT and CDR2 YENEEA. V gave up 3 bases and J gave up 6 bases; unmatched junction bases: 10. CDR3 in amino acids: CASSLGLTSGSGDTQYF. In DNA form, the CDR3 reads TGTGCCAGCAGCTTGGGCTTGACTAGCGGGAGTGGGGATACGCAGTATTTT.

The chain combines TRBV19 with TRBJ1-5, with TRBD1 as a possible D gene (6 bases). This CDR3 region has 15 residues. Germline V CDR1 and CDR2: LNHDA, SQIVND (reference sequence). Trimming shortened V by 8 bases and J by 4 bases, and 18 bases separated the two germline ends. The CDR3 DNA reads TGTGCCAGTCGTCGCCAGGGGATATCTAATCAGCCCCAGCATTTT. It is translated as CASRRQGISNQPQHF.

The chain employs TRBV29-1 and TRBJ1-4; no definite D call. Germline V gene data show CDR1 as SQVTM and CDR2 as ANQGSEA. CDR3 length: 13 residues. V dropped 3 bases and J dropped 8 bases, with 13 bases sitting between them. CDR3 sequence reads: CSVEAQVGEKLFF. The CDR3 DNA sequence: TGCAGCGTTGAGGCTCAGGTTGGCGAAAAACTGTTTTTT.

The chain uses TRBV28 and TRBJ1-5, with D possibly being TRBD1 (6 bases). This CDR3 region has 14 residues. In germline, CDR1 is MDHEN, CDR2 SYDVKM. The V end was cut by 5 bases, the J end by 6 bases, with 14 bases between. The CDR3 loop is CASSPRGLVQPQHF. CDR3 nucleotide sequence: TGTGCCAGCAGTCCAAGGGGGTTGGTTCAGCCCCAGCATTTT.